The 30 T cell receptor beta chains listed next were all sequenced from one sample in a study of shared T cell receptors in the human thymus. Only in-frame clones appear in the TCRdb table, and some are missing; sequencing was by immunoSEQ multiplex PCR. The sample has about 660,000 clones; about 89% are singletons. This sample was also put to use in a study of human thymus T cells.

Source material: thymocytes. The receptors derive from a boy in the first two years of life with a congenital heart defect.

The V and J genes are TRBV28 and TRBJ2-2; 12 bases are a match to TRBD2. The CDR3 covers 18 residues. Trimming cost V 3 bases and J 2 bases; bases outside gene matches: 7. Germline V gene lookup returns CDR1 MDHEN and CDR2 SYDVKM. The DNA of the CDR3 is TGTGCCAGCAGTTTTTCAGGACTAGCGGGGCCCAACACCGGGGAGCTGTTTTTT. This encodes CASSFSGLAGPNTGELFF.

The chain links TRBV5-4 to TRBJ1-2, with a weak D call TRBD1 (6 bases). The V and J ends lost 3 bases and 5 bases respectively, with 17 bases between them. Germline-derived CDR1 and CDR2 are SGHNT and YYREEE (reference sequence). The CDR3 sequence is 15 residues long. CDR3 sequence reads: CASSSGRGRWYGYTF. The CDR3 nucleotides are TGTGCCAGCAGCTCCGGCAGGGGTCGGTGGTATGGCTACACCTTC.

The CDR3 is CASTGGNQPQHF. For the CDR3, the DNA is TGTGCCAGCACCGGGGGCAATCAGCCCCAGCATTTT. V usage is TRBV7-9 and J usage is TRBJ1-5, with no clear D. Germline V lookup: CDR1 SEHNR, CDR2 FQNEAQ (reference sequence). The CDR3 length is 12 residues. The V end lost 7 bases, the J end lost 2 bases, and 6 bases lay between the germline ends. Using reference TRBV7-9 and TRBJ1-5 for the parts outside the CDR3, the full variable domain is DTGVSQNPRHKITKRGQNVTFRCDPISEHNRLYWYRQTLGQGPEFLTYFQNEAQLEKSRLLSDRFSAERPKGSFSTLEIQRTEQGDSAMYLCASTGGNQPQHFGDGTRLSIL.

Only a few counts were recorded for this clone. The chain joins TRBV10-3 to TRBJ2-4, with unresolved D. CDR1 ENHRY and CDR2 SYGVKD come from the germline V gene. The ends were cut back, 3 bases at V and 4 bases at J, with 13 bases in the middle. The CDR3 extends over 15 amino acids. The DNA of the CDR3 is TGTGCCATCAGTGAAGCTCGCGACGGGAAAAACATTCAGTACTTC. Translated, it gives CAISEARDGKNIQYF.

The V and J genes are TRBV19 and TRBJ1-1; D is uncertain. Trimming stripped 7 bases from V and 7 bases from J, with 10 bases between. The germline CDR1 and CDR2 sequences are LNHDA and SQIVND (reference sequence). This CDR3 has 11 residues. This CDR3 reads CASIAVFEAFF. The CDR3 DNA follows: TGTGCCAGTATTGCGGTGTTTGAAGCTTTCTTT.

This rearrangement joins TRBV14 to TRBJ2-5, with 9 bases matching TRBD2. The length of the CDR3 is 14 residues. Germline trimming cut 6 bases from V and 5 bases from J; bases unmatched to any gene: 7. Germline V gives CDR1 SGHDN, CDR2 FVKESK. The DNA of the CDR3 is TGTGCCAGCAGTCATTTAGCGGGAGAGGAGACCCAGTACTTC. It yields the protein CASSHLAGEETQYF.

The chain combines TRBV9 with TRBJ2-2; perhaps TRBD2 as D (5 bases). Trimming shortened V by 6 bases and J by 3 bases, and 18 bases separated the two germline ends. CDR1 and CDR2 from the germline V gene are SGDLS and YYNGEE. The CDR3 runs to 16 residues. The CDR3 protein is CASNGVGVRDTGELFF. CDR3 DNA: TGTGCCAGCAACGGGGTGGGTGTGAGGGACACCGGGGAGCTGTTTTTT.

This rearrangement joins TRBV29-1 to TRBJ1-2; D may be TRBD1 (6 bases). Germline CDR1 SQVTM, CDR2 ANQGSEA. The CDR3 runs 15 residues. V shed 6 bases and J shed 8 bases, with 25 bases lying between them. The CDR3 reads CSVINRDMRTGGYTF. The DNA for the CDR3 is TGCAGCGTAATCAACAGGGATATGAGGACGGGAGGCTACACCTTC.

The CDR3 region has the DNA TGCGCCAGCAGCCAAGGACCGCGGGACAGGGGCCCTAGTGGAATCTGGGAGCTGTTTTTT. This gives the protein CASSQGPRDRGPSGIWELFF. This chain joins TRBV4-3 and TRBJ2-2, with TRBD1 matching 10 bases. V gave up 1 base and J gave up 9 bases; unmatched junction bases: 20. Germline V lookup: CDR1 LGHNA, CDR2 YSLEER. The CDR3 is 20 residues long.

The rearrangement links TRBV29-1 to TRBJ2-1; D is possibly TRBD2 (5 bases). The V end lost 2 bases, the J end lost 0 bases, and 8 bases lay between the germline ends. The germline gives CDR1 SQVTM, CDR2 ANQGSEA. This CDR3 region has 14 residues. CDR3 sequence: CSVESGSSYNEQFF. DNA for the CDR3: TGCAGCGTTGAATCGGGGAGCTCCTACAATGAGCAGTTCTTC.

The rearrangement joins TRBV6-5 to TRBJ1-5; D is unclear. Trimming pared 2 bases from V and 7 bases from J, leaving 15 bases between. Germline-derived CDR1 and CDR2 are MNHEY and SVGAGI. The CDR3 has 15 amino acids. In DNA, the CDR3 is TGTGCCAGCAGTTACCTCCGGGGTTTGGTGCAGCCCCAGCATTTT. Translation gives CASSYLRGLVQPQHF.

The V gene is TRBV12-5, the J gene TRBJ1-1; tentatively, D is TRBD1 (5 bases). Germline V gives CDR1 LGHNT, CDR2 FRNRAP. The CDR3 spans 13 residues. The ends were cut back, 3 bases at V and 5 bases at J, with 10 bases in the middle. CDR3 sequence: CASGFGGGTEAFF. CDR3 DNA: TGTGCTAGTGGTTTTGGGGGAGGGACTGAAGCTTTCTTT.

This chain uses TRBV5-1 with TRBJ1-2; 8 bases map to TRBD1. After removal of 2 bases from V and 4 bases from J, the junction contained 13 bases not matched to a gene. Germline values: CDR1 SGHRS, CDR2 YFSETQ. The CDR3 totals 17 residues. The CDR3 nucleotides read TGCGCCAGCAGCTTACGGACAGGGACTCCTACTTTCTATGGCTACACCTTC. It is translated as CASSLRTGTPTFYGYTF.

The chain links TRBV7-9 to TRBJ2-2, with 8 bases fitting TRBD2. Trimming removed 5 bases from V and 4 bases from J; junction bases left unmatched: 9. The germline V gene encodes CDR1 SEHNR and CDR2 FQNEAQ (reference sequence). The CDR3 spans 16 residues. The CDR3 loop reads CASSRSGRGITGELFF. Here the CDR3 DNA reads TGTGCCAGCAGCCGAAGCGGGAGAGGTATCACCGGGGAGCTGTTTTTT.

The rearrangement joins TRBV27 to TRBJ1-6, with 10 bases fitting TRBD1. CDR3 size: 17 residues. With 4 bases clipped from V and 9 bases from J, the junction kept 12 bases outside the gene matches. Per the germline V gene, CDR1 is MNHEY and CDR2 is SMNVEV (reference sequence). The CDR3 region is CASSSPRGGQGSSPLHF. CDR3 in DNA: TGTGCCAGCAGTTCGCCCCGGGGGGGACAGGGGAGTTCACCCCTCCACTTT.

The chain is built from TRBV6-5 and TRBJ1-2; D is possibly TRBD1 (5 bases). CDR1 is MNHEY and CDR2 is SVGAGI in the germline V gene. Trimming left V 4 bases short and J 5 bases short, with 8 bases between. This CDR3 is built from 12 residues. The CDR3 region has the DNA TGTGCCAGCAGTTCTCAGGGTTATGGCTACACCTTC. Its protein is CASSSQGYGYTF.

This chain's CDR3 is CASSVESKRDTQYF. The CDR3 DNA reads TGTGCCAGCAGCGTAGAATCAAAGCGGGATACGCAGTATTTT. This chain joins TRBV9 and TRBJ2-3; TRBD2 might be the D (5 bases). V was shortened by 0 bases and J by 6 bases, with 11 bases between the two germline ends. This CDR3 comprises 14 residues. Germline lookup yields CDR1 SGDLS and CDR2 YYNGEE.

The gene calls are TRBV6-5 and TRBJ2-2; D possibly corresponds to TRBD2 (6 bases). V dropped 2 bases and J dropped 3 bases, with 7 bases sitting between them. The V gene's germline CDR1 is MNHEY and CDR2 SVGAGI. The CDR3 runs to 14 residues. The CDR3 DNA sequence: TGTGCCAGCAGTTACCCGGGGGACACCGGGGAGCTGTTTTTT. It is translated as CASSYPGDTGELFF.

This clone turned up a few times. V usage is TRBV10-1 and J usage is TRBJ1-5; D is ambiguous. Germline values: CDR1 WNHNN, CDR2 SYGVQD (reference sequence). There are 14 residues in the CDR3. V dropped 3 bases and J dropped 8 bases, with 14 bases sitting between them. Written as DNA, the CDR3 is TGCGCCAGCAGTGATCACCCGGTCACGGAGCCCCAGCATTTT. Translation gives CASSDHPVTEPQHF.

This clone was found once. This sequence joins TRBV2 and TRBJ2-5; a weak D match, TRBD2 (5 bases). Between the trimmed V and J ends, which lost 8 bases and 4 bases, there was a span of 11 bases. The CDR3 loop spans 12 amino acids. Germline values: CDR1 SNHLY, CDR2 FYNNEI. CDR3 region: CASVIRGETQYF. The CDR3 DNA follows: TGTGCCAGCGTAATCCGGGGAGAGACCCAGTACTTC.

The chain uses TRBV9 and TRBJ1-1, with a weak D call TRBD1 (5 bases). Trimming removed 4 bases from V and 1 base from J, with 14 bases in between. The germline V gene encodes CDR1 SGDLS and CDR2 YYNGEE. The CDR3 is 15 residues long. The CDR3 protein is CASSPTGLKNTEAFF. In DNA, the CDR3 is TGTGCCAGCAGCCCCACGGGACTTAAGAACACTGAAGCTTTCTTT. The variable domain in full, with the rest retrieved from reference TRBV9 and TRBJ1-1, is DSGVTQTPKHLITATGQRVTLRCSPRSGDLSVYWYQQSLDQGLQFLIQYYNGEERAKGNILERFSAQQFPDLHSELNLSSLELGDSALYFCASSPTGLKNTEAFFGQGTRLTVV.

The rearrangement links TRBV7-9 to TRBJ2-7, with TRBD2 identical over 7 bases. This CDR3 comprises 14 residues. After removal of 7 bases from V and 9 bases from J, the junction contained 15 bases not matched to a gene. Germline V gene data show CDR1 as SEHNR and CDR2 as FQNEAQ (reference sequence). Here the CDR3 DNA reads TGTGCCAGCACCCCGGGACTATCCCTACGAGGGCAGTACTTC. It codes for CASTPGLSLRGQYF.

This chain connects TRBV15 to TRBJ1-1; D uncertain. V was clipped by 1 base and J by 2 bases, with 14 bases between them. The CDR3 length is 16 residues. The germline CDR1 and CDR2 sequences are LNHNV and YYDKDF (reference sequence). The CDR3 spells CATSRGLPGINTEAFF. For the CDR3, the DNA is TGTGCCACCAGCAGAGGACTCCCGGGGATTAACACTGAAGCTTTCTTT.

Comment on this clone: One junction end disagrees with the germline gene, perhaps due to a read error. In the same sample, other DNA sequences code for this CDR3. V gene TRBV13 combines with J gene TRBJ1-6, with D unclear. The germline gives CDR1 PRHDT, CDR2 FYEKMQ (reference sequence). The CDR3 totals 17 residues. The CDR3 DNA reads TGTGCCAGCAGCGGAACGGCGGGGAGGTCCTATAATTCCCCCCTCCACTTT. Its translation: CASSGTAGRSYNSPLHF.

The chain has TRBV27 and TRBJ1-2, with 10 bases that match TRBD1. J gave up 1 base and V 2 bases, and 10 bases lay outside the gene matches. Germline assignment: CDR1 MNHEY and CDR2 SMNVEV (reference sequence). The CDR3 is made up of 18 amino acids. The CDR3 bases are TGTGCCAGCAGTTTAGACGGCCAGGACAGGGGGGATAACTATGGCTACACCTTC. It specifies CASSLDGQDRGDNYGYTF.

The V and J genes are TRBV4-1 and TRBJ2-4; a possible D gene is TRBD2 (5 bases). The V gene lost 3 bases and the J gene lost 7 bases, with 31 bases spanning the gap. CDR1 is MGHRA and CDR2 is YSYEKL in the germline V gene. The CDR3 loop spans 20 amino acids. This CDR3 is CASSQHWERDDNLNGNIQYF. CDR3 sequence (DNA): TGCGCCAGCAGCCAGCATTGGGAGAGGGATGACAACCTAAACGGGAACATTCAGTACTTC.

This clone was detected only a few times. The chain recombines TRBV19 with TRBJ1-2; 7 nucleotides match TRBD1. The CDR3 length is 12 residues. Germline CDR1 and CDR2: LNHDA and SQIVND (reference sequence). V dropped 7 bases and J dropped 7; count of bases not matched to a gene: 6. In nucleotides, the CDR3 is TGTGCCAGTACTGAGGCAGGGGGTGGCTACACCTTC. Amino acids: CASTEAGGGYTF.

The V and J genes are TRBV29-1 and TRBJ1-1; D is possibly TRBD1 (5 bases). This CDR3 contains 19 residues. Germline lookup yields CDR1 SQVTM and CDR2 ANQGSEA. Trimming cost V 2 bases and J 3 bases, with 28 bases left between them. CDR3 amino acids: CSVERLQEKTHTLDTEAFF. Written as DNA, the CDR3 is TGCAGCGTTGAAAGGCTACAGGAAAAAACACATACTCTTGACACTGAAGCTTTCTTT.

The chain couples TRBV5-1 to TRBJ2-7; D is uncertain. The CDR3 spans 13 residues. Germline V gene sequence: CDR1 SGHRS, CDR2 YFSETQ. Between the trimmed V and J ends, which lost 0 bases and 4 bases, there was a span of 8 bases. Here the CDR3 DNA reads TGCGCCAGCAGCTTGGTTCCCAGGTACGAGCAGTACTTC. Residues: CASSLVPRYEQYF.

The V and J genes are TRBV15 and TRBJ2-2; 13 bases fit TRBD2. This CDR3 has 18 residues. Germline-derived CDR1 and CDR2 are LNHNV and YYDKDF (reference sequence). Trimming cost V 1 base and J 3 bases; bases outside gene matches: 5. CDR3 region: CATSRGGLAGNDTGELFF. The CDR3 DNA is TGTGCCACCAGCAGAGGGGGACTAGCGGGAAACGACACCGGGGAGCTGTTTTTT.